A selection of T cell receptor beta chains follows, all from one sample in a study of blood T cell repertoires in COVID-19. Assay used: immunoSEQ multiplex PCR; TCRdb lists only in-frame clones, some missing. The sample yields around 150,000 clones, roughly four fifths seen once. Sequences were obtained from peripheral blood. These receptors originate from a human donor in a cohort sampled during active COVID-19. The CDR3 runs from the conserved cysteine through the conserved F or W.

J: TRBJ2-7
V: TRBV5-1
length: 16
CDR3: CASSLEPGSVLHEQYF

J: TRBJ2-7
V: TRBV18
length: 18
CDR3: CASSPRGSGGAMTYEQYF

J: TRBJ2-5
V: TRBV3-1/TRBV3-2
length: 16
CDR3: CASSQTSGGLEETQYF

J: TRBJ2-5
V: TRBV6-2/TRBV6-3
length: 15
CDR3: CASSLLAGAGETQYF

J: TRBJ2-1
V: TRBV10-3
length: 17
CDR3: CAISDPSVAGGLNEQFF

J: TRBJ2-1
V: TRBV28
length: 15
CDR3: CASSTSGGLYNEQFF

J: TRBJ2-2
V: TRBV5-4
length: 17
CDR3: CASSLRWTASGAGELFF

J: TRBJ1-2
V: TRBV15
length: 16
CDR3: CATSRERTGGEWGYTF

J: TRBJ2-2
V: TRBV18
length: 15
CDR3: CASSPPRGNTGELFF

J: TRBJ1-2
V: TRBV5-1
length: 14
CDR3: CASSRDRDNYGYTF

J: TRBJ1-5
V: TRBV4-3
length: 15
CDR3: CASSQEHNSHQPQHF

J: TRBJ1-6
V: TRBV21-1
length: 19
CDR3: CASSNRTRGTIPYNSPLHF

J: TRBJ2-7
V: TRBV12-3/TRBV12-4
length: 13
CDR3: CASREQNSYEQYF

J: TRBJ2-1
V: TRBV27
length: 14
CDR3: CASSLVSSYNEQFF

J: TRBJ1-6
V: TRBV18
length: 14
CDR3: CASSPQGFDSPLHF

J: TRBJ2-7
V: TRBV19
length: 13
CDR3: CASSIAGGYEQYF

J: TRBJ1-1
V: TRBV11-2
length: 11
CDR3: CASSLGAPAFF

J: TRBJ1-1
V: TRBV6-4
length: 14
CDR3: CASRAERQNTEAFF

J: TRBJ2-5
V: TRBV14
length: 15
CDR3: CASSQHRGGLETQYF

J: TRBJ2-3
V: TRBV7-2
length: 15
CDR3: CASRPSGGIQSTQYF

J: TRBJ1-5
V: TRBV5-1
length: 15
CDR3: CASSLAGKGGQPQHF

J: TRBJ2-1
V: TRBV9
length: 16
CDR3: CASSVGGGVNMNEQFF

J: TRBJ2-5
V: TRBV20-1
length: 12
CDR3: CSASGHLETQYF

J: TRBJ2-3
V: TRBV15
length: 16
CDR3: CATSRERTSGGHTQYF

J: TRBJ2-7
V: TRBV28
length: 15
CDR3: CASSPPGILSYEQYF

J: TRBJ2-3
V: TRBV7-2
length: 18
CDR3: CASSRTGTSGGAFDTQYF

J: TRBJ1-2
V: TRBV20-1
length: 10
CDR3: CSARTQGYTF

J: TRBJ2-7
V: TRBV6-6
length: 13
CDR3: CASRTVSSYEQYF

J: TRBJ2-2
V: TRBV4-2
length: 17
CDR3: CASSQEGSGLATGELFF

J: TRBJ1-1
V: TRBV9
length: 14
CDR3: CASSVELGSTEAFF

J: TRBJ2-1
V: TRBV5-8
length: 15
CDR3: CASRRTGSGSDEQFF

J: TRBJ1-1
V: TRBV9
length: 17
CDR3: CASSVGLRDRTDTEAFF

J: TRBJ2-7
V: TRBV7-9
length: 15
CDR3: CASSLEGGDSYEQYF

J: TRBJ2-1
V: TRBV5-1
length: 15
CDR3: CASSSGQVPWDEQFF

J: TRBJ1-5
V: TRBV2
length: 14
CDR3: CASSEGQGVQPQHF

J: TRBJ1-2
V: TRBV12-3/TRBV12-4
length: 12
CDR3: CASRTVPYGYTF

J: TRBJ1-1
V: TRBV6-5
length: 14
CDR3: CASSMTGEDTEAFF

J: TRBJ2-1
V: TRBV7-8
length: 17
CDR3: CASSLTEAVTSYNEQFF

J: TRBJ2-1
V: TRBV6-2/TRBV6-3
length: 16
CDR3: CASSFGGAGTYNEQFF

J: TRBJ1-2
V: TRBV7-9
length: 13
CDR3: CASSRGDREGYTF

J: TRBJ2-1
V: TRBV10-3
length: 13
CDR3: CAISVEQGYEQFF

J: TRBJ2-5
V: TRBV6-6
length: 15
CDR3: CASSSTTYSQETQYF

J: TRBJ1-2
V: TRBV6-5
length: 12
CDR3: CASSYGGSGYTF

J: TRBJ1-1
V: TRBV11-2
length: 15
CDR3: CASSLERGLNTEAFF

J: TRBJ1-5
V: TRBV2
length: 14
CDR3: CASSEQGSHQPQHF